These T cell receptor beta chains were read from a single sample in a study of CD4 T cells in relation to SARS-CoV-2 and coronaviruses. Their antigen targets remain unknown. TCRdb's table, derived via immunoSEQ multiplex PCR, lists solely in-frame clones and lacks some. The repertoire holds about 29,000 clones, with 70% to 80% as singletons. The sample taken for sequencing was CD4+ T cells from PBMCs, cultured in vitro. Every receptor here comes from a human donor in good health. Both conserved end residues are part of each CDR3. A D gene is named only where the DNA matches it firmly. Expanded clones are given a class, and other clones once, few, many or no size at all.

length: 15; J: TRBJ2-2; V: TRBV7-2; D: -; size: few; CDR3: CASSLVGPGTGELFF; DNA: TGTGCCAGCAGCTTAGTGGGACCCGGCACCGGGGAGCTGTTTTTT
length: 18; J: TRBJ2-7; V: TRBV3-1/TRBV3-2; D: TRBD2; size: -; CDR3: CASSPWLEPGGRNSEQYF; DNA: TGTGCCAGCAGCCCATGGTTGGAGCCGGGCGGGAGAAACTCCGAGCAGTACTTC
length: 14; J: TRBJ1-4; V: TRBV10-3; D: -; size: -; CDR3: CAISGNGAGEKLFF; DNA: TGTGCCATCAGTGGCAACGGCGCCGGTGAAAAACTGTTTTTT
length: 13; J: TRBJ2-1; V: TRBV6-2/TRBV6-3; D: TRBD2; size: -; CDR3: CASSTGLANEQFF; DNA: TGTGCCAGCAGTACGGGACTAGCGAATGAGCAGTTCTTC
length: 13; J: TRBJ2-7; V: TRBV7-9; D: TRBD1; size: -; CDR3: CASSLSDRVKQYF; DNA: TGTGCCAGCAGCTTATCGGACAGGGTAAAGCAGTACTTC
length: 12; J: TRBJ2-3; V: TRBV19; D: -; size: -; CDR3: CASSRTPFSPYF; DNA: TGTGCCAGTAGTCGGACCCCTTTCTCTCCGTATTTT
length: 15; J: TRBJ2-5; V: TRBV5-4; D: -; size: -; CDR3: CASTTQGHILETQYF; DNA: TGTGCCAGCACTACCCAGGGGCACATATTGGAGACCCAGTACTTC
length: 14; J: TRBJ1-2; V: TRBV5-1; D: TRBD1; size: -; CDR3: CASSPGQSKYGYTF; DNA: TGCGCCAGCAGCCCGGGACAGTCGAAGTATGGCTACACCTTC
length: 13; J: TRBJ1-1; V: TRBV29-1; D: TRBD1; size: -; CDR3: CSGQQGGGTEAFF; DNA: TGCAGCGGGCAACAGGGGGGTGGCACTGAAGCTTTCTTT
length: 14; J: TRBJ2-1; V: TRBV5-1; D: -; size: -; CDR3: CASSISERFNEQFF; DNA: TGCGCCAGCAGCATTAGCGAGAGGTTCAATGAGCAGTTCTTC
length: 15; J: TRBJ1-2; V: TRBV6-5; D: -; size: -; CDR3: CASSYSELTPYGYTF; DNA: TGTGCCAGCAGTTACTCAGAACTCACCCCCTATGGCTACACCTTC
length: 14; J: TRBJ1-1; V: TRBV27; D: -; size: -; CDR3: CASAPSRGETEAFF; DNA: TGTGCCAGCGCACCATCAAGGGGCGAAACTGAAGCTTTCTTT
length: 16; J: TRBJ1-1; V: TRBV3-1/TRBV3-2; D: -; size: -; CDR3: CASSQDDTRLNTEAFF; DNA: TGTGCCAGCAGCCAAGATGACACTCGACTGAACACTGAAGCTTTCTTT
length: 12; J: TRBJ2-3; V: TRBV2; D: TRBD1; size: -; CDR3: CASGRVGQGPYF; DNA: TGTGCCAGCGGGAGGGTGGGACAGGGTCCGTATTTT
length: 13; J: TRBJ1-6; V: TRBV6-4; D: TRBD1; size: -; CDR3: CASSVDRDAPLHF; DNA: TGTGCCAGCAGTGTCGACAGGGACGCACCCCTCCACTTT
length: 17; J: TRBJ1-2; V: TRBV4-3; D: -; size: once; CDR3: CASSQVSGQASNYGYTF; DNA: TGCGCCAGCAGCCAAGTTTCCGGACAAGCCTCTAACTATGGCTACACCTTC
length: 12; J: TRBJ1-6; V: TRBV7-3; D: -; size: few; CDR3: CASSLYLGPLHF; DNA: TGTGCCAGCAGCTTATATCTGGGGCCCCTCCACTTT
length: 16; J: TRBJ1-3; V: TRBV4-3; D: -; size: -; CDR3: CASSQGPQIPGNTIYF; DNA: TGCGCCAGCAGCCAAGGGCCACAGATCCCTGGAAACACCATATATTTT
length: 13; J: TRBJ1-2; V: TRBV18; D: TRBD1; size: -; CDR3: CASSPSTGDGYTF; DNA: TGTGCCAGCTCACCAAGCACAGGGGATGGCTACACCTTC
length: 13; J: TRBJ2-5; V: TRBV23-1; D: -; size: few; CDR3: CASSQSTEETQYF; DNA: TGCGCCAGCAGTCAATCCACTGAAGAGACCCAGTACTTC
length: 15; J: TRBJ2-7; V: TRBV9; D: -; size: few; CDR3: CASSVVGIPGDEQYF; DNA: TGTGCCAGCAGCGTAGTCGGGATACCTGGAGACGAGCAGTACTTC
length: 15; J: TRBJ1-6; V: TRBV4-3; D: -; size: -; CDR3: CASSQDVTAGSPLHF; DNA: TGCGCCAGCAGCCAAGACGTAACCGCAGGTTCACCCCTCCACTTT
length: 14; J: TRBJ1-1; V: TRBV6-2/TRBV6-3; D: -; size: -; CDR3: CASSYGGENTEAFF; DNA: TGTGCCAGCAGTTACGGAGGGGAGAACACTGAAGCTTTCTTT
length: 15; J: TRBJ2-7; V: TRBV19; D: -; size: -; CDR3: CASSIDRGRPYEQYF; DNA: TGTGCCAGTAGTATAGATCGGGGCAGACCCTACGAGCAGTACTTC
length: 16; J: TRBJ1-3; V: TRBV10-3; D: TRBD1; size: once; CDR3: CAISEGEGARGNTIYF; DNA: TGTGCCATCAGCGAGGGGGAGGGGGCGCGAGGAAACACCATATATTTT
length: 16; J: TRBJ2-7; V: TRBV6-5; D: -; size: once; CDR3: CASSYSWNVPRYEQYF; DNA: TGTGCCAGCAGTTACTCGTGGAACGTCCCACGGTACGAGCAGTACTTC
length: 16; J: TRBJ2-5; V: TRBV19; D: -; size: -; CDR3: CASSPRGAGLGETQYF; DNA: TGTGCCAGTAGTCCACGCGGCGCAGGGTTGGGAGAGACCCAGTACTTC
length: 13; J: TRBJ2-3; V: TRBV11-2; D: -; size: -; CDR3: CASSLDLGSRAYF; DNA: TGTGCCAGCAGCTTAGATCTGGGGTCGCGGGCGTATTTT
length: 14; J: TRBJ1-5; V: TRBV7-2; D: -; size: few; CDR3: CASSSEGFNQPQHF; DNA: TGTGCCAGCAGTTCGGAGGGATTCAATCAGCCCCAGCATTTT
length: 13; J: TRBJ1-2; V: TRBV4-3; D: -; size: -; CDR3: CASSQLGGYGYTF; DNA: TGCGCCAGCAGCCAACTCGGCGGCTATGGCTACACCTTC
length: 14; J: TRBJ1-6; V: TRBV5-4; D: -; size: -; CDR3: CASSLDLYNSPLHF; DNA: TGTGCCAGCAGCTTGGACCTTTATAATTCACCCCTCCACTTT
length: 14; J: TRBJ1-4; V: TRBV7-9; D: -; size: -; CDR3: CASSSGHVNEKLFF; DNA: TGTGCCAGCAGCTCGGGACACGTTAATGAAAAACTGTTTTTT
length: 16; J: TRBJ2-5; V: TRBV10-3; D: TRBD2; size: -; CDR3: CAISETSGVTQETQYF; DNA: TGTGCCATCAGTGAGACTAGCGGGGTGACGCAAGAGACCCAGTACTTC
length: 15; J: TRBJ2-7; V: TRBV5-4; D: -; size: -; CDR3: CASSLSVGARYEQYF; DNA: TGTGCCAGCAGCTTGAGCGTGGGGGCGCGGTACGAGCAGTACTTC
length: 11; J: TRBJ1-4; V: TRBV7-9; D: -; size: -; CDR3: CASTSIEKLFF; DNA: TGTGCCAGCACCAGTATTGAAAAACTGTTTTTT
length: 13; J: TRBJ2-3; V: TRBV12-3/TRBV12-4; D: TRBD2; size: -; CDR3: CASSRRREGTQYF; DNA: TGTGCCAGCAGTCGCCGAAGGGAGGGCACGCAGTATTTT
length: 15; J: TRBJ2-3; V: TRBV6-1; D: -; size: -; CDR3: CASSKTTGSTDTQYF; DNA: TGTGCCAGCAGTAAAACGACAGGATCCACAGATACGCAGTATTTT
length: 15; J: TRBJ1-2; V: TRBV6-2/TRBV6-3; D: TRBD1; size: -; CDR3: CASSPIPDRNYGYTF; DNA: TGTGCCAGCAGCCCGATCCCGGACAGGAACTATGGCTACACCTTC
length: 14; J: TRBJ1-1; V: TRBV29-1; D: TRBD1; size: -; CDR3: CSVDSTGGYTEAFF; DNA: TGCAGCGTTGACTCCACAGGGGGGTACACTGAAGCTTTCTTT
length: 17; J: TRBJ1-2; V: TRBV21-1; D: -; size: -; CDR3: CASSIGWRRGMYGGYTF; DNA: TGTGCCAGCAGTATAGGGTGGAGAAGGGGGATGTATGGGGGCTACACCTTC
length: 16; J: TRBJ1-1; V: TRBV7-2; D: -; size: -; CDR3: CASSLALGGFGTEAFF; DNA: TGTGCCAGCAGCTTAGCGCTGGGGGGGTTTGGAACTGAAGCTTTCTTT
length: 13; J: TRBJ2-7; V: TRBV6-4; D: -; size: -; CDR3: CASSEGPFYEQYF; DNA: TGTGCCAGCAGTGAGGGCCCCTTTTACGAGCAGTACTTC
length: 12; J: TRBJ1-5; V: TRBV28; D: -; size: -; CDR3: CASSLSHQPQHF; DNA: TGTGCCAGCAGTTTGTCCCATCAGCCCCAGCATTTT
length: 15; J: TRBJ2-2; V: TRBV7-6; D: -; size: -; CDR3: CASSQYKGISGELFF; DNA: TGTGCCAGCAGCCAATACAAGGGGATTTCAGGGGAGCTGTTTTTT
length: 13; J: TRBJ2-1; V: TRBV10-2; D: TRBD2; size: -; CDR3: CASRGTSVNEQFF; DNA: TGCGCCAGCAGAGGGACTAGCGTCAATGAGCAGTTCTTC
length: 16; J: TRBJ2-1; V: TRBV18; D: TRBD1; size: once; CDR3: CASSPQPGQRNNEQFF; DNA: TGTGCCAGCTCACCCCAACCGGGACAGAGAAACAATGAGCAGTTCTTC
length: 16; J: TRBJ2-2; V: TRBV11-2; D: -; size: -; CDR3: CASSSMNRVESGELFF; DNA: TGTGCCAGCAGCTCCATGAACAGGGTGGAAAGCGGGGAGCTGTTTTTT
length: 12; J: TRBJ1-4; V: TRBV29-1; D: -; size: -; CDR3: CSVEGRGEKLFF; DNA: TGCAGCGTTGAAGGGCGGGGTGAAAAACTGTTTTTT
length: 11; J: TRBJ2-1; V: TRBV6-5; D: -; size: -; CDR3: CASGGQGEQFF; DNA: TGTGCCAGCGGGGGGCAGGGGGAGCAGTTCTTC
length: 15; J: TRBJ2-7; V: TRBV7-2; D: TRBD1; size: -; CDR3: CASRQTGGQTHEQYF; DNA: TGTGCCAGCAGACAAACAGGGGGCCAAACCCACGAGCAGTACTTC
length: 13; J: TRBJ1-1; V: TRBV7-2; D: -; size: -; CDR3: CASSLGHGTEAFF; DNA: TGTGCCAGCAGCTTAGGTCACGGTACTGAAGCTTTCTTT
length: 16; J: TRBJ1-3; V: TRBV3-1/TRBV3-2; D: TRBD1; size: -; CDR3: CASSQATGGVGNTIYF; DNA: TGTGCCAGCAGCCAAGCGACAGGGGGTGTGGGAAACACCATATATTTT
length: 13; J: TRBJ2-3; V: TRBV5-1; D: -; size: -; CDR3: CASSPGARHTQYF; DNA: TGCGCCAGCAGCCCGGGGGCCCGCCATACGCAGTATTTT
length: 12; J: TRBJ2-7; V: TRBV7-2; D: -; size: -; CDR3: CASSSYGGQQYF; DNA: TGTGCCAGCAGCTCTTATGGGGGGCAGCAGTACTTC
length: 11; J: TRBJ2-1; V: TRBV6-2/TRBV6-3; D: -; size: -; CDR3: CASSSRNEQFF; DNA: TGTGCCAGCAGTTCCAGAAATGAGCAGTTCTTC
length: 15; J: TRBJ1-2; V: TRBV6-5; D: TRBD1; size: -; CDR3: CASSYSAGGSYGYTF; DNA: TGTGCCAGCAGTTACTCGGCAGGGGGCAGCTATGGCTACACCTTC
length: 15; J: TRBJ2-1; V: TRBV6-6; D: TRBD2; size: few; CDR3: CASSYPPGLANEQFF; DNA: TGTGCCAGCAGTTACCCTCCGGGACTAGCCAATGAGCAGTTCTTC